This entry features one T cell receptor (beta chain) sequence. Antigen unknown. This entry belongs to a study of vaccination and CD4 T cells after COVID-19. The Oncomine TCR Beta short-read assay sequenced DNA from cultured CD4+ T cells. TCRdb analysed the PCR reads with MiXCR anew, one entry per CDR3 protein. The sample has fewer than 20,000 distinct CDR3 sequences; about 57% are singletons. The CDR3 extends over 13 amino acids. Germline V CDR1 and CDR2: KGHDR, SFDVKD. The V end lost 2 bases, the J end lost 3 bases, and 7 bases lay between the germline ends. Stated treatment: roughly 11-day PBMC culture with coronavirus spike peptide pools or control peptides (ViraFEST assay).

The chain carries TRBV24-1 and TRBJ2-7, with D hard to call. The TCR originated in a human donor who had recovered from COVID-19. What was sequenced was CD4+ T cells from blood, cultured in vitro. The CDR3 spells CATSDSRNYEQYF. The CDR3 region has the DNA TGTGCCACCAGTGATTCACGAAACTACGAGCAGTACTTC.